The rows below give T cell receptor beta chains drawn from one sample of a study of CD8+ T cells in alopecia areata. Some clones are missing from TCRdb's copy, which holds only in-frame ones; the method was immunoSEQ multiplex PCR. Of about 130,000 clones listed, roughly 50% were seen once; the top ten hold approximately 16%. The source was CD8+ T cells sorted from blood, collected at week 4, from a patient treated with tofacitinib. The receptors here all came from a human donor with alopecia areata. The CDR3 runs from the conserved cysteine through the conserved F or W. A D gene is named only where the DNA matches it firmly. Size values are once, few and many counts, or a class for expanded clones, and some rows have none.

clone size	D gene	V gene	J gene	CDR3 protein	CDR3 DNA
few	NA	TRBV6-5	TRBJ2-3	CASSYSAGAPTDTQYF	TGTGCCAGCAGTTACTCGGCGGGGGCTCCCACAGATACGCAGTATTTT
NA	NA	TRBV30	TRBJ2-2	CAWSVIGGNAGELFF	TGTGCCTGGAGTGTTATTGGGGGTAACGCCGGGGAGCTGTTTTTT
NA	NA	TRBV7-2	TRBJ2-3	CASSLFPSLSTDTQYF	TGTGCCAGCAGCTTATTCCCTAGCCTAAGCACAGATACGCAGTATTTT
NA	NA	TRBV30	TRBJ1-1	CASLMNTEAFF	TGTGCCTCCCTCATGAACACTGAAGCTTTCTTT
NA	NA	TRBV9	TRBJ2-3	CASSVGTGTTDTQYF	TGTGCCAGCAGCGTAGGTACAGGGACCACAGATACGCAGTATTTT
NA	NA	TRBV19	TRBJ1-5	CASRGADNQPQHF	TGTGCCAGTCGGGGGGCGGATAATCAGCCCCAGCATTTT
NA	NA	TRBV5-1	TRBJ2-2	CASSPRRVAGELFF	TGCGCCAGCAGTCCAAGGAGGGTGGCCGGGGAGCTGTTTTTT
NA	NA	TRBV19	TRBJ2-3	CASTPGTGSTDTQYF	TGTGCCAGTACCCCGGGTACAGGCAGCACAGATACGCAGTATTTT
NA	NA	TRBV25-1	TRBJ2-5	CASTQGSREQETQYF	TGTGCCAGCACCCAAGGGAGCAGGGAACAAGAGACCCAGTACTTC
NA	TRBD1	TRBV5-1	TRBJ2-1	CASGLRTGGENEQFF	TGCGCCAGCGGCTTACGGACAGGGGGTGAGAATGAGCAGTTCTTC
NA	TRBD2	TRBV13	TRBJ2-5	CASSQGTSGRQETQYF	TGTGCCAGCAGCCAAGGGACTAGCGGCAGACAAGAGACCCAGTACTTC
NA	TRBD1	TRBV13	TRBJ2-5	CASSYRTGSETQYF	TGTGCCAGCAGCTACCGGACAGGGTCGGAGACCCAGTACTTC
NA	NA	TRBV30	TRBJ2-7	CAWSGGVSYEQYF	TGTGCCTGGAGTGGGGGGGTTTCCTACGAGCAGTACTTC
few	NA	TRBV9	TRBJ2-3	CASTPDGGPTDTQYF	TGTGCCAGCACCCCGGACGGGGGGCCCACAGATACGCAGTATTTT
NA	NA	TRBV6-1	TRBJ2-3	CASRGYGTSTDTQYF	TGTGCCAGCAGGGGATACGGAACTAGCACAGATACGCAGTATTTT
many	NA	TRBV6-1	TRBJ1-1	CASKENTEAFF	TGTGCCAGCAAAGAGAACACTGAAGCTTTCTTT
NA	NA	TRBV30	TRBJ2-5	CASLNPWVGDETQYF	TGTGCCAGCCTCAACCCCTGGGTGGGGGATGAGACCCAGTACTTC
NA	TRBD1	TRBV7-9	TRBJ2-5	CASSIGDRLKEETQYF	TGTGCCAGCAGCATAGGGGACAGGTTAAAGGAAGAGACCCAGTACTTC
few	TRBD1	TRBV4-1	TRBJ1-1	CASRYEAGGVNTEAFF	TGCGCCAGCAGGTATGAGGCAGGGGGCGTGAACACTGAAGCTTTCTTT
NA	NA	TRBV25-1	TRBJ2-5	CASSDYKEETQYF	TGTGCCAGCAGTGACTACAAGGAAGAGACCCAGTACTTC
NA	NA	TRBV11-2	TRBJ1-2	CASSAQTNYGYTF	TGTGCCAGCAGCGCCCAGACTAACTATGGCTACACCTTC
NA	NA	TRBV29-1	TRBJ2-2	CSGRASLERELFF	TGCAGCGGCCGGGCTTCCCTTGAGAGGGAGCTGTTTTTT
NA	NA	TRBV7-6	TRBJ1-5	CASSLDQGLLQPQHF	TGTGCCAGCAGCTTAGATCAGGGGCTGCTTCAGCCCCAGCATTTT
NA	NA	TRBV6-5	TRBJ1-1	CASSPTANTEAFF	TGTGCCAGCAGTCCCACGGCTAACACTGAAGCTTTCTTT
NA	NA	TRBV7-2	TRBJ2-7	CASSYGHQSSYEQYF	TGTGCCAGCAGCTACGGACACCAGAGCTCCTACGAGCAGTACTTC
NA	NA	TRBV13	TRBJ2-7	CASSPRGTGDSYEQYF	TGTGCCAGCAGCCCCCGAGGCACGGGAGACTCCTACGAGCAGTACTTC
many	NA	TRBV2	TRBJ1-1	CATHPQPGLMNTEAFF	TGTGCCACCCACCCCCAACCGGGACTGATGAACACTGAAGCTTTCTTT
NA	NA	TRBV9	TRBJ1-1	CASSSGGNTEAFF	TGTGCCAGCAGCTCCGGGGGTAACACTGAAGCTTTCTTT
few	NA	TRBV6-5	TRBJ1-1	CASSYSLRFGNTEAFF	TGTGCCAGCAGTTACTCTTTAAGGTTCGGGAACACTGAAGCTTTCTTT
NA	TRBD1	TRBV30	TRBJ2-4	CAWSYRDSSHF	TGTGCCTGGAGTTACCGGGACAGCTCGCACTTC
few	NA	TRBV5-1	TRBJ2-1	CASSLWTSYNEQFF	TGCGCCAGCAGCTTGTGGACGTCCTACAATGAGCAGTTCTTC
few	TRBD1	TRBV29-1	TRBJ2-1	CSVEAFPGQGVNEQFF	TGCAGCGTTGAAGCTTTCCCGGGACAGGGGGTGAATGAGCAGTTCTTC
NA	NA	TRBV29-1	TRBJ2-2	CSVEGGISNTGELFF	TGCAGCGTTGAAGGCGGAATATCGAACACCGGGGAGCTGTTTTTT
NA	NA	TRBV29-1	TRBJ1-2	CSVEVRLNYGYTF	TGCAGCGTTGAAGTTCGACTTAACTATGGCTACACCTTC
NA	TRBD1	TRBV6-1	TRBJ2-5	CASSEGDREVETQYF	TGTGCCAGCAGTGAAGGGGACAGGGAGGTAGAGACCCAGTACTTC
NA	TRBD2	TRBV4-2	TRBJ2-7	CASSPHLGLAGEQYF	TGTGCCAGCAGCCCCCACCTAGGACTAGCCGGCGAGCAGTACTTC
few	NA	TRBV4-3	TRBJ1-1	CASSQGGRTEAFF	TGCGCCAGCAGCCAAGGGGGTCGGACTGAAGCTTTCTTT
few	NA	TRBV6-5	TRBJ1-6	CASSYSVQLALHF	TGTGCCAGCAGTTACTCGGTCCAACTGGCCCTCCACTTT
NA	TRBD1	TRBV7-9	TRBJ1-2	CASSPGQGANGYTF	TGTGCCAGCAGCCCAGGACAGGGGGCGAATGGCTACACCTTC
few	NA	TRBV7-9	TRBJ2-5	CASSEGWEETQYF	TGTGCCAGCAGCGAGGGTTGGGAAGAGACCCAGTACTTC